These T cell receptor beta chains were read from a single sample in a study of identical twins. Each CDR3 protein is one row after TCRdb ran MiXCR on the 5' RACE reads. The data show some 560,000 distinct CDR3 sequences, with more than 9% seen just once and more than 2.5% held by the top ten. This same sample was also taken into another study, of yellow fever vaccine responses in identical twins.

The sample comprised PBMCs. The source is a young woman in good health. Both conserved end residues are part of each CDR3. D genes are given only for firm matches. Clone size, where shown, is once, few, many, or a class for clones that have expanded.

DNA	CDR3	size	D	V	J
TGCAGTGCCAGAAGCGGATTAGCCAAAAACATTCAGTACTTC	CSARSGLAKNIQYF	many	NA	TRBV20-1	TRBJ2-4
TGCAGTGCTCTCCTCTCGGGACTAGCGGGGGTCCCAAGGACCCAGTACTTC	CSALLSGLAGVPRTQYF	few	TRBD2	TRBV20-1	TRBJ2-5
TGTGCCAGCAGTGACGGGCATGACACCGGGGAGCTGTTTTTT	CASSDGHDTGELFF	once	NA	TRBV6-4	TRBJ2-2
TGTGCCAGCAGTTTTAGGAGCGAGCAGTTCTTC	CASSFRSEQFF	many	NA	TRBV12-3/TRBV12-4	TRBJ2-1
TGTGCCAGCAGTGAAGCCGTGGGCGCTCAGCCCCAGCATTTT	CASSEAVGAQPQHF	NA	NA	TRBV2	TRBJ1-5
TGCAGTGCTAGAGATTTGACAGGGCGAGGTAATTCACCCCTCCACTTT	CSARDLTGRGNSPLHF	NA	TRBD1	TRBV20-1	TRBJ1-6
TGTGCCAGCAGTTCCGACAGGGAAGGTGAAAAACTGTTTTTT	CASSSDREGEKLFF	many	TRBD1	TRBV12-3/TRBV12-4	TRBJ1-4
TGTGCCAGCAGCTTAGCCGGGGACTACTACGAGCAGTACTTC	CASSLAGDYYEQYF	few	TRBD2	TRBV7-2	TRBJ2-7
TGCGCCAGCAGCTTGGCCCAGGCCGCGTACAATGAGCAGTTCTTC	CASSLAQAAYNEQFF	NA	NA	TRBV5-1	TRBJ2-1
TGTGCCAGCAGCTCGCCCCCAGGCCGCGAGCAGTACTTC	CASSSPPGREQYF	NA	NA	TRBV7-9	TRBJ2-7
TGTGCCAGCAGCAATCCGGCAGATTATAATTCACCCCTCCACTTT	CASSNPADYNSPLHF	NA	NA	TRBV21-1	TRBJ1-6
TGTGCCAGCACCCCCGGGGGGAGTGACTACGAGCAGTACTTC	CASTPGGSDYEQYF	NA	TRBD2	TRBV7-6	TRBJ2-7
TGTGCCAGCAGCTTCCGGGACATCGGCATTCAGTACTTC	CASSFRDIGIQYF	few	NA	TRBV7-2	TRBJ2-4
TGTGCCAGCAGCAGAGGACTAGCGGGAAACACCGGGGAGCTGTTTTTT	CASSRGLAGNTGELFF	few	TRBD2	TRBV11-2	TRBJ2-2
TGTGCCAGCAGTATCCGGGACAGGGACGACGAGCAGTACTTC	CASSIRDRDDEQYF	few	TRBD1	TRBV28	TRBJ2-7
TGTGCCACCAGCAGAACTGGGACAGACTCCTACGAGCAGTACTTC	CATSRTGTDSYEQYF	many	TRBD1	TRBV15	TRBJ2-7
TGTGCCAGCACCCGCCCTAGCGGGGGATCCTACAATGAGCAGTTCTTC	CASTRPSGGSYNEQFF	NA	TRBD2	TRBV27	TRBJ2-1
TGTGCCAGCAGCACTCGGACAGGGGGCAAGGAAGCTTTCTTT	CASSTRTGGKEAFF	many	TRBD1	TRBV5-6	TRBJ1-1
TGTGCCAGCAGTTTGCGGGACTCTGAAAAACTGCTTTTT	CASSLRDSEKLLF	many	NA	TRBV12-3/TRBV12-4	TRBJ1-4
TGTGCCAGCAGTCAGGACCAGGAGCTATATGACCAGTACTTC	CASSQDQELYDQYF	few	NA	TRBV6-2/TRBV6-3	TRBJ2-5
TGTGCCATCAGTGAAGGCCTAGCGGGAGGTACGCAGTATTTT	CAISEGLAGGTQYF	many	TRBD2	TRBV10-3	TRBJ2-3
TGTGCCAGCAGTGTGGGTTGGAATGAGCAGTTCTTC	CASSVGWNEQFF	many	NA	TRBV2	TRBJ2-1
TGTGCCAGCAGCTTAGCGGGACTAGCGGGAAGCGATGAGCAGTTCTTC	CASSLAGLAGSDEQFF	few	TRBD2	TRBV7-9	TRBJ2-1
TGTGCCAGCGGGCCCGGGACTAGCGGGACTGGGGAGCAGTTCTTC	CASGPGTSGTGEQFF	NA	TRBD2	TRBV2	TRBJ2-1
TGTGCCAGCAGCCAATTAAGGGGAAAAACTGAAGCTTTCTTT	CASSQLRGKTEAFF	few	NA	TRBV3-1	TRBJ1-1
TGTGCCAGCAGCACCTCGCCGGAGAGGGATCTGTCGCAGTATTTT	CASSTSPERDLSQYF	few	NA	TRBV21-1	TRBJ2-3
TGCAGTGCTAGAGATTGGGCAGGGAGGGATCAGCCCCAGCATTTT	CSARDWAGRDQPQHF	few	NA	TRBV20-1	TRBJ1-5
TGTGCCTGGAGTCGACTAGCGGGGGGTGGGGAGACCCAGTACTTC	CAWSRLAGGGETQYF	few	TRBD2	TRBV30	TRBJ2-5
TGTGCCAGCAGCCAAGATTTAGGGGTCGATGAGCAGTTCTTC	CASSQDLGVDEQFF	many	NA	TRBV4-2	TRBJ2-1
TGTGCCAGCAGCTTAGTTGGGGGCAACATCCACCAAGAGACCCAGTACTTC	CASSLVGGNIHQETQYF	NA	NA	TRBV7-9	TRBJ2-5
TGTGCCAGCAGCGGCACCGGGGAGCTGTTTTTT	CASSGTGELFF	many	NA	TRBV10-1	TRBJ2-2
TGTGCCAGCAGCTCGGGGGGGTCGAACACCGGGGAGCTGTTTTTT	CASSSGGSNTGELFF	many	TRBD2	TRBV7-2	TRBJ2-2
TGTGCCAGCTACGTGGGGAACACTGAAGCTTTCTTT	CASYVGNTEAFF	NA	NA	TRBV28	TRBJ1-1
TGTGCCAGCAGTTTATTACAGACCACAGATACGCAGTATTTT	CASSLLQTTDTQYF	NA	NA	TRBV28	TRBJ2-3
TGTGCCAGCAGCTCAACCAGGGGGTACAAAAACATTCAGTACTTC	CASSSTRGYKNIQYF	NA	TRBD1	TRBV7-2	TRBJ2-4
TGTGCCAGCAGCCCCGGGACTAGCGGGAGGCCCAGCTCCTACAATGAGCAGTTCTTC	CASSPGTSGRPSSYNEQFF	NA	TRBD2	TRBV11-1	TRBJ2-1
TGTGCCGTCCGGACGGAGGGAGAGACCAAGTACTTC	CAVRTEGETKYF	NA	NA	TRBV6-6	TRBJ2-5
TGTGCCAGCAGCGTTAGGACAGGGGACGAGCAGAACTTC	CASSVRTGDEQNF	once	TRBD1	TRBV11-2	TRBJ2-7
TGCAGTGCTAGAGATCGGGCTAGCGGGAGTTTGAACAATGAGCAGTTCTTC	CSARDRASGSLNNEQFF	NA	TRBD2	TRBV20-1	TRBJ2-1
TGTGCCAGCAGCCCAACGTTAAGCTCCTACAATGAGCAGTTCTTC	CASSPTLSSYNEQFF	few	NA	TRBV16	TRBJ2-1
TGTGCCAGCGGAGTGGGATCGGGCGGCTACACCTTC	CASGVGSGGYTF	many	NA	TRBV12-3/TRBV12-4	TRBJ1-2
TGCAGCGTACTAGACGTCCCGGGACATGAAACTGAAGCTTTCTTT	CSVLDVPGHETEAFF	few	NA	TRBV29-1	TRBJ1-1
TGCGCCAGCAGCTTGAATCCCAGGTGGGGCTCCTACGAGCAGTACTTC	CASSLNPRWGSYEQYF	NA	NA	TRBV5-1	TRBJ2-7
TGTGCCAGCAGAGACGGGGCTGCCTTCCAAGAGACCCAGTACTTC	CASRDGAAFQETQYF	NA	NA	TRBV2	TRBJ2-5
TGTGCCAGCAGCGTAGCGGGCAGGGAGGGTGAAAAACTGTTTTTT	CASSVAGREGEKLFF	NA	NA	TRBV9	TRBJ1-4
TGTGCCAGCAGCTTCCAGGGGTTGGAGAACTATGGCTACACCTTC	CASSFQGLENYGYTF	NA	NA	TRBV7-8	TRBJ1-2
TGTGCCAGCAGCTTAGGAGGGGGCCTTAATGGCTACACCTTC	CASSLGGGLNGYTF	NA	TRBD1	TRBV7-8	TRBJ1-2
TGCGCCAGCAGCCAAGATTTGGCAGGGTGGGCCTACGAGCAGTACTTC	CASSQDLAGWAYEQYF	few	NA	TRBV4-3	TRBJ2-7
TGCGCCAGCAGCCAAGATCACCTTCTAGCGGGATTAGAGACCCAGTACTTC	CASSQDHLLAGLETQYF	many	TRBD2	TRBV4-3	TRBJ2-5
TGTGCCAGCAGCCCGATAGGTCGGGACAGCCTCTCTGGGGCCAACGTCCTGACTTTC	CASSPIGRDSLSGANVLTF	few	TRBD1	TRBV11-1	TRBJ2-6